A single sample gave rise to the 14 T cell receptor beta chains below, sequenced in a study of shared clonotypes between healthy human individuals. Sequencing used immunoSEQ multiplex PCR; TCRdb keeps in-frame clones, though not all of them. The table records 330,000 or so clones, 73% of them present only once. Material: memory CD4+ T cells sorted from blood. The subset is: CD45RA-negative fraction. The receptors were gathered from a man aged 25-45 years in good health.

The chain uses TRBV28 and TRBJ1-5; D perhaps matches TRBD1 (6 bases). CDR3 size: 16 residues. V was shortened by 6 bases and J by 4 bases, with 19 bases between the two germline ends. From germline, CDR1 is MDHEN and CDR2 SYDVKM. The CDR3 spells CASRPLGGQPNQPQHF. As DNA, the CDR3 is TGTGCCAGCAGACCTCTGGGGGGACAACCTAATCAGCCCCAGCATTTT.

This clone came up a few times. The chain recombines TRBV6-6 with TRBJ1-4; D may be TRBD1 (6 bases). Between the trimmed V and J ends, which lost 4 bases and 7 bases, there was a span of 16 bases. Per germline, CDR1 MNHNY and CDR2 SVGAGI (reference sequence). The CDR3 spans 15 residues. The CDR3 nucleotides are TGTGCCAGCAGTTCTCCCGGGCAGGGGCCTGAAAAACTGTTTTTT. Translated, it gives CASSSPGQGPEKLFF.

The rearrangement uses TRBV5-6 and TRBJ2-6; D tentatively fits TRBD1 or TRBD2 (5 bases each). There are 16 residues in the CDR3. Trimming left V 6 bases short and J 2 bases short, with 15 bases between. Germline CDR1 SGHDT, CDR2 YYEEEE. In DNA, the CDR3 is TGTGCCAGCACCTCGGGACGAAATCCTGGGGCCAACGTCCTGACTTTC. Protein sequence: CASTSGRNPGANVLTF.

CDR3 region: CASSPGPLSSYEQYF. CDR3 DNA sequence: TGTGCCAGCAGCCCCGGGCCGCTGAGCTCCTACGAGCAGTACTTC. V is TRBV6-5 and J is TRBJ2-7; D not certain. The CDR3 is made up of 15 amino acids. V was shortened by 6 bases and J by 0 bases, with 15 bases between the two germline ends. Germline assignment: CDR1 MNHEY and CDR2 SVGAGI.

The chain employs TRBV5-6 and TRBJ1-5, with D possibly TRBD1 on 6 matching bases. CDR1 is SGHDT, CDR2 YYEEEE, per germline. This CDR3 comprises 13 residues. Trimming stripped 4 bases from V and 8 bases from J, with 13 bases between. The CDR3 loop reads CASSGGAAEPQHF. CDR3 bases: TGTGCCAGCAGCGGGGGGGCGGCAGAGCCCCAGCATTTT.

The chain recombines TRBV29-1 with TRBJ2-3; D might be TRBD2 (5 bases). Trimming left V 4 bases short and J 2 bases short, with 10 bases between. CDR1 and CDR2 from the germline V gene are SQVTM and ANQGSEA. CDR3 size: 13 residues. CDR3 coding DNA: TGCAGCGTTGCCCGCGGGCCCACAGATACGCAGTATTTT. Its protein product is CSVARGPTDTQYF.

In regard to this clone: Other nucleotide sequences from this sample produce the same CDR3. The chain employs TRBV5-1 and TRBJ2-2; D gene ambiguous. CDR1 and CDR2 from the germline V gene are SGHRS and YFSETQ. The CDR3 extends over 13 amino acids. Trimming removed 0 bases at V and 5 bases at J, with 5 bases between. CDR3: CASSLDPTGELFF. In DNA, the CDR3 is TGCGCCAGCAGCTTGGATCCGACCGGGGAGCTGTTTTTT.

The J gene is TRBJ2-5, the V gene TRBV18; no reliable D call. Trimming stripped 5 bases from V and 4 bases from J, with 8 bases between. This CDR3 is 12 amino acids long. CDR1 KGHSH and CDR2 LQKENI come from the germline V gene. The chain's CDR3 is CASSVPGETQYF. CDR3 nucleotides: TGTGCCAGCTCAGTTCCGGGAGAGACCCAGTACTTC.

This clone was counted a single time. This rearrangement joins TRBV20-1 to TRBJ2-3, with D uncertain. V shed 3 bases and J shed 2 bases, with 3 bases lying between them. Per germline, CDR1 DFQATT and CDR2 SNEGSKA (reference sequence). The CDR3 consists of 11 residues. This CDR3 reads CSASSTDTQYF. The CDR3 DNA follows: TGCAGTGCTAGCTCCACAGATACGCAGTATTTT.

The sample holds a few counts of this clone. The CDR3 DNA follows: TGTGCCTGGGACTATCCATACGACAGGGAAAGGGATACGCAGTATTTT. As protein: CAWDYPYDRERDTQYF. The chain combines TRBV30 with TRBJ2-3; 7 bases are shared with TRBD1. CDR1 GTSNPN and CDR2 SVGIG come from the germline V gene (reference sequence). The CDR3 is made up of 16 amino acids. Losses at the gene ends were 5 bases for V and 6 bases for J; bases not matched to a gene: 17.

The chain employs TRBV7-2 and TRBJ2-1; D remains unclear. This CDR3 has 15 amino acids. The germline V gene has CDR1 SGHTA and CDR2 FQGNSA. V shed 0 bases and J shed 1 base, with 7 bases lying between them. DNA for the CDR3: TGTGCCAGCAGCTTAGCCCCGATATCCTACAATGAGCAGTTCTTC. It yields the protein CASSLAPISYNEQFF.

V and J are TRBV27 and TRBJ2-5; D unresolved. This CDR3 is built from 15 residues. Germline V CDR1 and CDR2: MNHEY, SMNVEV (reference sequence). The V end was cut by 0 bases, the J end by 4 bases, with 12 bases between. The CDR3 protein is CASSLSGHSRETQYF. Written as DNA, the CDR3 is TGTGCCAGCAGTTTATCCGGCCACAGTAGAGAGACCCAGTACTTC.

This chain connects TRBV27 to TRBJ2-1; TRBD2 is a possible D gene (6 bases). Germline V CDR1 and CDR2: MNHEY, SMNVEV (reference sequence). There are 14 residues in the CDR3. V was cut by 0 bases and J by 5 bases, with 8 bases left in between. The CDR3 sequence is CASSLSGRNNEQFF. CDR3 coding DNA: TGTGCCAGCAGTTTATCAGGGAGGAACAATGAGCAGTTCTTC.

This sequence joins TRBV7-9 and TRBJ2-5; 9 bases map to TRBD1. Germline V lookup: CDR1 SEHNR, CDR2 FQNEAQ (reference sequence). V shed 5 bases, J shed 5 bases, and the junction held 15 bases outside the gene matches. The CDR3 spans 17 residues. The CDR3 nucleotides are TGTGCCAGCAGCGCCCTCCCGGGACAGGGCCGGGGGGAGACCCAGTACTTC. It yields the protein CASSALPGQGRGETQYF.